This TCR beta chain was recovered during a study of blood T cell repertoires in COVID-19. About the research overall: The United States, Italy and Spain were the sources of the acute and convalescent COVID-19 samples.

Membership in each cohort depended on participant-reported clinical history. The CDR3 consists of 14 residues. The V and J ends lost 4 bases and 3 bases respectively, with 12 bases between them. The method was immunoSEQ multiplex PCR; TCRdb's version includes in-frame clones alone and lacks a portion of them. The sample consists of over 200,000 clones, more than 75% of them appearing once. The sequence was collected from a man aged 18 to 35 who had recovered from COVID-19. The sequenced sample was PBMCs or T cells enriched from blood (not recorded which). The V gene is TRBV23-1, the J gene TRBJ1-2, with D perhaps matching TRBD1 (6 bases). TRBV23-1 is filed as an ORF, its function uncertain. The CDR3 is CASSRGGGDYGYTF. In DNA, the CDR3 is TGCGCCAGCAGTCGGGGAGGGGGAGACTATGGCTACACCTTC.